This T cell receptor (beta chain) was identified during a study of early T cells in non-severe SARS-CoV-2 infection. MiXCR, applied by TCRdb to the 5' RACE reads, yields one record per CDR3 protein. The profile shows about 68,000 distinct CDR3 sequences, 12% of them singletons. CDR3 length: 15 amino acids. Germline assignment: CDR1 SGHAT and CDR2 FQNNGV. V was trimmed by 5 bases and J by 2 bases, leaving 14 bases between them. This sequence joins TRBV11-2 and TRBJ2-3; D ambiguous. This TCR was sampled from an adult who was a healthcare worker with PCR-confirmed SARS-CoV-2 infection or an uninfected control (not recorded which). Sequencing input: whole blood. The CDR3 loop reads CASSLGVVPTDTQYF. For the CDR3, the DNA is TGTGCCAGCAGCCTCGGCGTCGTTCCCACAGATACGCAGTATTTT. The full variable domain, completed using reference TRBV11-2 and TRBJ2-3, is EAGVAQSPRYKIIEKRQSVAFWCNPISGHATLYWYQQILGQGPKLLIQFQNNGVVDDSQLPKDRFSAERLKGVDSTLKIQPAKLEDSAVYLCASSLGVVPTDTQYFGPGTRLTVL.